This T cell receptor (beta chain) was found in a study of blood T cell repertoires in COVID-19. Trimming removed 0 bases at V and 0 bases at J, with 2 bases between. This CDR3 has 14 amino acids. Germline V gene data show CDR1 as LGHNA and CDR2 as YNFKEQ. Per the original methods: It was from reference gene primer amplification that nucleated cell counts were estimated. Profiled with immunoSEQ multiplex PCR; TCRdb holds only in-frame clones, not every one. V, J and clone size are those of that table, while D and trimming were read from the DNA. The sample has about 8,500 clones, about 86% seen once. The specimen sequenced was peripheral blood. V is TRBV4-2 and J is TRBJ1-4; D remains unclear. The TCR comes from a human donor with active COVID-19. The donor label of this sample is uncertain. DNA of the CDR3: TGTGCCAGCAGCCAAGACACAACTAATGAAAAACTGTTTTTT. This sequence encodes CASSQDTTNEKLFF.